Below are 30 T cell receptor beta chains sequenced from a single sample in a study of T cells in Graves' hyperthyroidism and ophthalmopathy. There were TCR beta CDR3 regions amplified from RNA transcripts. The HTBI primer set was used in a first-round RT-PCR of the TCR CDR3. TCRdb re-called the multiplex PCR reads with MiXCR, one entry per CDR3 protein. Of around 300,000 distinct CDR3 sequences in the sample, 13% are singletons; the top ten hold roughly 8%. Source material: blood. The source is a woman in her 30s with Graves' hyperthyroidism that later progressed to Graves' ophthalmopathy.

The chain uses TRBV5-1 and TRBJ1-1; 10 bases are shared with TRBD1. V trimming: 5 bases; J trimming: 10 bases; junction bases outside the gene matches: 17. The CDR3 loop spans 16 amino acids. Germline values: CDR1 SGHRS, CDR2 YFSETQ. The CDR3 reads CASRDWTGGTGDGAFF. The CDR3 bases are TGCGCCAGCAGGGACTGGACAGGGGGAACAGGAGACGGAGCTTTCTTT.

This clonotype has ten or more counts. The J gene is TRBJ1-5, the V gene TRBV6-5; D unclear. Trimming removed 2 bases from V and 0 bases from J, with 8 bases in between. Germline loops: CDR1 MNHEY, CDR2 SVGAGI. The CDR3 extends over 15 amino acids. The CDR3 loop is CASSYGLYSNQPQHF. CDR3 sequence (DNA): TGTGCCAGCAGTTACGGGTTATATAGCAATCAGCCCCAGCATTTT.

This clonotype came up a few times. The V and J genes are TRBV4-3 and TRBJ2-7; perhaps D is TRBD1 or TRBD2 (5 bases each). Germline V gene lookup returns CDR1 LGHNA and CDR2 YSLEER. There are 11 residues in the CDR3. The CDR3 loop is CVGDLSYEQYF. CDR3 DNA: TGCGTAGGGGACCTCTCCTACGAGCAGTACTTC.

This clonotype was counted ten times or more. The gene calls are TRBV28 and TRBJ2-7, with D perhaps assigned TRBD1 or TRBD2 (5 bases each). The CDR3 consists of 12 residues. CDR1 is MDHEN, CDR2 SYDVKM, per germline. Trimming pared 10 bases from V and 2 bases from J, leaving 12 bases between. This chain's CDR3 is CATGTDAYEQYF. The CDR3 DNA reads TGTGCCACTGGGACGGACGCCTACGAGCAGTACTTC.

J is TRBJ1-2 and V is TRBV20-1, with 9 bases matching TRBD1. With V trimmed by 4 bases and J by 6 bases, 3 bases remained unmatched. Germline V gene lookup returns CDR1 DFQATT and CDR2 SNEGSKA (reference sequence). The CDR3 consists of 12 residues. CDR3 loop: CSAKGDRDGYTF. For the CDR3, the DNA is TGCAGTGCTAAGGGGGACAGGGATGGCTACACCTTC.

This clonotype was seen ten or more times. The V gene is TRBV5-1, the J gene TRBJ2-2; D gene ambiguous. The CDR3 is made up of 14 amino acids. Germline CDR1 reads SGHRS; CDR2 reads YFSETQ. V was trimmed by 4 bases and J by 0 bases, leaving 7 bases between them. CDR3 region: CASSVGSNTGELFF. The CDR3 coding sequence is TGCGCCAGCAGCGTCGGATCGAACACCGGGGAGCTGTTTTTT.

This clonotype was counted many times. The chain couples TRBV7-2 to TRBJ2-7, with a weak D call TRBD1 (5 bases). The length of the CDR3 is 15 residues. Trimming stripped 5 bases from V and 5 bases from J, with 19 bases between. Per the germline V gene, CDR1 is SGHTA and CDR2 is FQGNSA. DNA for the CDR3: TGTGCCAGCAGCCCTAGTGGCAGGGAATGGGACGAGCAGTACTTC. Amino acids: CASSPSGREWDEQYF.

The sample holds a few counts of this clonotype. The genes are TRBV15 and TRBJ1-6; TRBD1 agrees at 9 bases. Germline V CDR1 and CDR2: LNHNV, YYDKDF (reference sequence). The ends lost 1 base at V and 8 bases at J; junction bases unmatched: 6. The CDR3 totals 16 residues. DNA of the CDR3: TGTGCCACCAGCAGAGCCGGGACAGGGCTTCATTCACCCCTCCACTTT. Translated: CATSRAGTGLHSPLHF.

This clonotype was observed at least ten times. The chain recombines TRBV4-3 with TRBJ2-7; 7 nucleotides line up with TRBD1. The ends lost 4 bases at V and 4 bases at J; junction bases unmatched: 4. Germline loops: CDR1 LGHNA, CDR2 YSLEER. The length of the CDR3 is 13 residues. CDR3 nucleotide sequence: TGCGCCAGCAGCCGTGACAGGGAATACGAGCAGTACTTC. Translating gives CASSRDREYEQYF.

This clonotype was recorded many times. The chain recombines TRBV5-6 with TRBJ1-2; TRBD1 aligns across 7 bases. This CDR3 has 15 amino acids. V lost 3 bases and J lost 4; bases outside the gene matches: 9. The germline V gene has CDR1 SGHDT and CDR2 YYEEEE. The CDR3 nucleotides read TGTGCCAGCAGCTCGGGACAGACCCGCGTCTATGGCTACACCTTC. Translation: CASSSGQTRVYGYTF.

This clonotype appeared a few times. It may be a read error: a sequence one base away is much more abundant. This chain uses TRBV12-3 or TRBV12-4 with TRBJ2-1; 7 nucleotides line up with TRBD1. The CDR3 is 15 amino acids. V lost 1 base to trimming and J lost 8 bases; unmatched junction nucleotides: 8. The CDR3 region is CASSLGTGPYDEQFF. The CDR3 DNA sequence: TGTGCCAGCAGTTTAGGGACAGGACCTTACGATGAGCAGTTCTTC.

This clonotype was detected ten times or more. The CDR3 coding sequence is TGTGCCAGTAGTACCCTAGAGAGCTCCTACAATGAGCAGTTCTTC. Residues: CASSTLESSYNEQFF. The V call is TRBV19, the J call TRBJ2-1; D gene ambiguous. Germline-derived CDR1 and CDR2 are LNHDA and SQIVND (reference sequence). Trimming pared 4 bases from V and 0 bases from J, leaving 10 bases between. The CDR3 has 15 amino acids.

About this clonotype: A much larger clone differs from this one at a single base, so this may be a read error. The chain couples TRBV20-1 to TRBJ2-7; D call uncertain. The CDR3 is 15 amino acids. Germline V CDR1 and CDR2: DFQATT, SNEGSKA (reference sequence). The CDR3, as DNA: TGCAGTGCTAGAGATCTTGACCGACCCCGGTACGGGCAGTACTTC. This codes for CSARDLDRPRYGQYF.

This clonotype was found a few times. This chain links TRBV7-9 with TRBJ2-7; TRBD1 agrees at 7 bases. Germline V lookup: CDR1 SEHNR, CDR2 FQNEAQ (reference sequence). The CDR3 has 13 residues. The trim removed 1 base at V and 6 bases at J, leaving 3 bases unmatched. DNA for the CDR3: TGTGCCAGCAGCTTAGGGGGACAGTCCGAGCAGTACTTC. This encodes CASSLGGQSEQYF.

This clonotype was counted many times. V is TRBV2 and J is TRBJ2-1; 8 bases align to TRBD2. Germline V gene data show CDR1 as SNHLY and CDR2 as FYNNEI. Trimming at V came to 4 bases and at J to 10 bases, leaving 12 bases not matched to a gene. This CDR3 has 15 residues. The CDR3 is CASSGQAGAAGEQFF. The CDR3 region has the DNA TGTGCCAGCAGTGGTCAAGCGGGAGCCGCCGGGGAGCAGTTCTTC.

A few counts support this clonotype. The chain links TRBV29-1 to TRBJ2-2, with D maybe TRBD2 (5 bases). Germline CDR1 is SQVTM and CDR2 is ANQGSEA. The CDR3 is 13 residues long. The ends were cut back, 3 bases at V and 5 bases at J, with 10 bases in the middle. CDR3 amino acids: CSVEGADTGELFF. CDR3 nucleotide sequence: TGCAGCGTTGAGGGAGCGGATACCGGGGAGCTGTTTTTT.

This clonotype has a count of ten or more. The chain combines TRBV6-1 with TRBJ2-7, with TRBD1 matching over 9 bases. Germline-derived CDR1 and CDR2 are MNHNS and SASEGT. Trimming at V came to 5 bases and at J to 0 bases, leaving 2 bases not matched to a gene. The CDR3 has 14 residues. CDR3 sequence reads: CASSQQGASYEQYF. CDR3 nucleotide sequence: TGTGCCAGCAGTCAACAGGGGGCCTCCTACGAGCAGTACTTC.

This clonotype has only a few counts. This may be a read error, as it is one base from a much larger clone. The V gene is TRBV2, the J gene TRBJ2-7, with D perhaps matching TRBD1 or TRBD2 (5 bases each). CDR3 size: 16 residues. Germline lookup yields CDR1 SNHLY and CDR2 FYNNEI. This CDR3 reads CAGSVRSAGTKYEQYF. The DNA of the CDR3 is TGTGCCGGCAGTGTTCGGTCGGCAGGGACGAAATACGAGCAGTACTTC.

Ten or more counts support this clonotype. The rearrangement uses TRBV27 and TRBJ1-5; possible D gene TRBD1, 5 bases. The CDR3 runs 14 residues. Trimming left V 4 bases short and J 7 bases short, with 14 bases between. The V gene's germline CDR1 is MNHEY and CDR2 SMNVEV (reference sequence). The CDR3: CASSSPLSGQPQHF. The CDR3 DNA follows: TGTGCCAGCAGTTCCCCTCTGTCAGGGCAGCCCCAGCATTTT.

Many counts were recorded for this clonotype. The chain carries TRBV5-1 and TRBJ1-1, with D uncertain. The V and J ends lost 0 bases and 4 bases respectively, with 10 bases between them. This CDR3 is built from 14 residues. Germline V gene lookup returns CDR1 SGHRS and CDR2 YFSETQ. The CDR3 reads CASSLAPASTEAFF. The CDR3, as DNA: TGCGCCAGCAGCTTGGCCCCCGCGAGCACTGAAGCTTTCTTT.

The CDR3 nucleotides are TGTGCCAGCAGCGTAGGAGGGGGGCCCACCCTTACTACGCAGTATTTT. This gives the protein CASSVGGGPTLTTQYF. The gene calls are TRBV9 and TRBJ2-3; perhaps D is TRBD1 or TRBD2 (6 bases each). The CDR3 totals 16 residues. V was pared by 0 bases and J by 8 bases, with 19 bases between. CDR1 is SGDLS, CDR2 YYNGEE, per germline.

The chain is built from TRBV20-1 and TRBJ2-7; 11 bases agree with TRBD2. The CDR3 length is 15 residues. CDR1 is DFQATT and CDR2 is SNEGSKA in the germline V gene (reference sequence). J gave up 0 bases and V 3 bases, and 4 bases lay outside the gene matches. The CDR3 spells CSASGGTSGSYEQYF. As DNA, the CDR3 is TGCAGTGCTAGTGGCGGGACTAGCGGCTCCTACGAGCAGTACTTC.

This sequence joins TRBV6-1 and TRBJ1-4; D is unresolved. CDR3 size: 10 residues. The V end was cut by 9 bases, the J end by 5 bases, with 4 bases between. Per the germline V gene, CDR1 is MNHNS and CDR2 is SASEGT. The DNA of the CDR3 is TGTGCCAGGGGGAATGAAAAACTGTTTTTT. This gives the protein CARGNEKLFF.

The chain carries TRBV30 and TRBJ1-1; D call uncertain. This CDR3 has 14 residues. Germline CDR1 is GTSNPN and CDR2 is SVGIG (reference sequence). V lost 2 bases and J lost 5, with 15 bases in between. CDR3 amino acids: CAWSPSPVGTEAFF. CDR3 DNA sequence: TGTGCCTGGAGTCCTTCTCCGGTTGGGACTGAAGCTTTCTTT.

This clonotype was observed at least ten times. The chain uses TRBV6-2 or TRBV6-3 and TRBJ2-7, with 14 nucleotides matching TRBD2. The J segment lost 6 bases and the V segment lost 7 bases, leaving 11 bases of the junction unmatched. The germline CDR1 and CDR2 sequences are MNHEY and SVGEGT. This CDR3 is built from 16 residues. For the CDR3, the DNA is TGTGCCAGCACCCTGGGACTAGCGGGAGTATTAAGCGAGCAGTACTTC. Translating gives CASTLGLAGVLSEQYF.

This clonotype was counted at least ten times. The rearrangement uses TRBV24-1 and TRBJ2-2, with a weak D call TRBD1 (5 bases). Germline assignment: CDR1 KGHDR and CDR2 SFDVKD. Between the trimmed V and J ends, which lost 4 bases and 3 bases, there was a span of 8 bases. The CDR3 is made up of 14 amino acids. The CDR3 nucleotides are TGTGCCACCAGTGAGGCCAGGGACACCGGGGAGCTGTTTTTT. Its protein product is CATSEARDTGELFF.

The chain joins TRBV28 to TRBJ1-1, with D hard to call. Germline V CDR1 and CDR2: MDHEN, SYDVKM. Trimming took 2 bases from V and 3 from J, leaving 13 bases between them. CDR3 length: 15 amino acids. CDR3 sequence: CASSLKLTGYTEAFF. CDR3 DNA sequence: TGTGCCAGCAGTTTAAAGTTGACGGGCTACACTGAAGCTTTCTTT.

This clonotype has a count of ten or more. The J gene is TRBJ2-5, the V gene TRBV7-2; D might be TRBD1 (6 bases). The CDR3 covers 13 residues. The V end was cut by 6 bases, the J end by 4 bases, with 12 bases between. CDR1 is SGHTA, CDR2 FQGNSA, per germline. The CDR3 loop reads CASSRTESETQYF. CDR3 nucleotide sequence: TGTGCCAGCAGTCGGACAGAATCAGAGACCCAGTACTTC.

This clonotype was recorded many times. The rearrangement joins TRBV3-2 to TRBJ2-1; the DNA was not compared with TRBD1, the D call given in the table. TRBV3-2 is flagged as a pseudogene. The CDR3 extends over 14 amino acids. In DNA form, the CDR3 reads TGTGCCAGACCCTTCCGGACAGGGGTCAATGAGCAGTTCTTC. Amino acids: CARPFRTGVNEQFF.

This clonotype was seen ten or more times. The gene calls are TRBV4-1 and TRBJ1-2; a possible D gene is TRBD1 (6 bases). Trimming stripped 0 bases from V and 6 bases from J, with 17 bases between. The V gene's germline CDR1 is MGHRA and CDR2 YSYEKL. CDR3 length: 16 residues. The CDR3 DNA sequence: TGCGCCAGCAGCCAAGATGGGGGCGTCAGTTTTGATGGCTACACCTTC. Its protein is CASSQDGGVSFDGYTF.